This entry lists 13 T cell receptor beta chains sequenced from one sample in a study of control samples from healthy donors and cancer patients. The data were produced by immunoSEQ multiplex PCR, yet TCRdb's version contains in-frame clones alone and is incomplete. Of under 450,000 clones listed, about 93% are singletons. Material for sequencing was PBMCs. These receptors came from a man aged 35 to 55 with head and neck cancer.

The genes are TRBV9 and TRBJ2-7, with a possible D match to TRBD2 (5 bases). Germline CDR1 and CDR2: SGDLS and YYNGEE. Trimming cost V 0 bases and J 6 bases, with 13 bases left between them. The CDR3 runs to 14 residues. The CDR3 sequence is CASSVADYRGEQYF. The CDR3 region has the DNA TGTGCCAGCAGCGTAGCCGACTACCGAGGCGAGCAGTACTTC.

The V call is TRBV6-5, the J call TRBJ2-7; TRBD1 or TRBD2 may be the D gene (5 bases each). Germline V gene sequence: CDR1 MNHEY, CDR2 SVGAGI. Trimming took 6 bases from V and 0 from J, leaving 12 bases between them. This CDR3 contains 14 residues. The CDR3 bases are TGTGCCAGCAGATCCGGGACCATCTCCTACGAGCAGTACTTC. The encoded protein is CASRSGTISYEQYF.

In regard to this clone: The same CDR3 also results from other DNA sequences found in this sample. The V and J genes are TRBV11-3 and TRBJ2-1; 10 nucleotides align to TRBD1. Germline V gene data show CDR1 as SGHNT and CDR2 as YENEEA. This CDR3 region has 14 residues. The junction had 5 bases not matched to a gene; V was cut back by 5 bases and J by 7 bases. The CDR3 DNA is TGTGCCAGCAGCCCTCGGACAGGGGGAAATGAGCAGTTCTTC. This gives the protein CASSPRTGGNEQFF.

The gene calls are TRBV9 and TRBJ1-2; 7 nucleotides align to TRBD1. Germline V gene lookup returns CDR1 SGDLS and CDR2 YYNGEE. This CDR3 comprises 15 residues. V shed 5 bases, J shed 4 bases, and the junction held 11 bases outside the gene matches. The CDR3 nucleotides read TGTGCCAGCAGGGGCTTCGGACAGGAAGGCTATGGCTACACCTTC. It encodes CASRGFGQEGYGYTF.

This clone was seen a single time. CDR3 residues: CASSYEGGVLNQPQHF. The CDR3 region has the DNA TGTGCCAGCAGTTACGAGGGGGGCGTATTAAATCAGCCCCAGCATTTT. The V and J genes are TRBV6-2 or TRBV6-3 and TRBJ1-5, with D possibly being TRBD1 (6 bases). CDR1 is MNHEY, CDR2 SVGEGT, per germline. Trimming took 2 bases from V and 4 from J, leaving 15 bases between them. The CDR3 is made up of 16 amino acids.

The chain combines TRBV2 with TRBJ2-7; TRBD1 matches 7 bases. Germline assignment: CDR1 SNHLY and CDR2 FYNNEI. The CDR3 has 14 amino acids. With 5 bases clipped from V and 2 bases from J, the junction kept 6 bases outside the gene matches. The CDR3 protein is CASSMGTATYEQYF. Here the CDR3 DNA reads TGTGCCAGCAGTATGGGGACAGCCACCTACGAGCAGTACTTC. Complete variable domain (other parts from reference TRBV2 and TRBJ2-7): EPEVTQTPSHQVTQMGQEVILRCVPISNHLYFYWYRQILGQKVEFLVSFYNNEISEKSEIFDDQFSVERPDGSNFTLKIRSTKLEDSAMYFCASSMGTATYEQYFGPGTRLTVT.

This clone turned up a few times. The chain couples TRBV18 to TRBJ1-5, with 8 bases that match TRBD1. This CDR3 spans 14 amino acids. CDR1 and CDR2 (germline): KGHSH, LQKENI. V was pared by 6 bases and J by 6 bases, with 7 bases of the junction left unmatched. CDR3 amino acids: CASSPGGAGQPQHF. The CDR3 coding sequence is TGTGCCAGCTCTCCAGGGGGCGCGGGTCAGCCCCAGCATTTT.

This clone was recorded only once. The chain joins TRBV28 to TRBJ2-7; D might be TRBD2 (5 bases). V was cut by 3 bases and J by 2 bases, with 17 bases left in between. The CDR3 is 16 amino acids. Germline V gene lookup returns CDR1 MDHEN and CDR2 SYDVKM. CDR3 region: CASSFQNPSGTYEQYF. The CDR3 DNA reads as TGTGCCAGCAGTTTCCAGAACCCAAGCGGTACCTACGAGCAGTACTTC.

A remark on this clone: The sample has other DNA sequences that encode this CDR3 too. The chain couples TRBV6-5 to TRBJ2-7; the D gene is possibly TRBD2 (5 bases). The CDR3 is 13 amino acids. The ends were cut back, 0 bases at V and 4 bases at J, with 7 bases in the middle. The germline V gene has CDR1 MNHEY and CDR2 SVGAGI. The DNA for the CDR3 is TGTGCCAGCAGTTACTCCCGGGGTTACGAGCAGTACTTC. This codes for CASSYSRGYEQYF.

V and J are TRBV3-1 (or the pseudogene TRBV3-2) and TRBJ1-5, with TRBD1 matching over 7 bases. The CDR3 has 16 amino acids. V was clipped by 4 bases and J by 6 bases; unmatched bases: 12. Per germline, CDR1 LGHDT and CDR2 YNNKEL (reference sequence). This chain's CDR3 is CASSPLRGQKVQPQHF. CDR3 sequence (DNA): TGTGCCAGCAGCCCCCTGAGGGGACAGAAAGTTCAGCCCCAGCATTTT.

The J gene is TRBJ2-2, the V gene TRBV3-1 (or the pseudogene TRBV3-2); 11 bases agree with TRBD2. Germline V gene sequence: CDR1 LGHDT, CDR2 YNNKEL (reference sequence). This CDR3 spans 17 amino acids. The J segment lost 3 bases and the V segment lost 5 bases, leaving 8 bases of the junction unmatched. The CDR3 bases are TGTGCCAGCAGCATCTATAGCGGGAGGGTTGACACCGGGGAGCTGTTTTTT. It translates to CASSIYSGRVDTGELFF.

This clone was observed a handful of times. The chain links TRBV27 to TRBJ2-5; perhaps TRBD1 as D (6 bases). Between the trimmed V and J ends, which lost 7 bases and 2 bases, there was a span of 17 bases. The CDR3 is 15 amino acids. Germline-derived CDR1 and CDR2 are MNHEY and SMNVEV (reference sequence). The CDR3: CASTFHYTGQETQYF. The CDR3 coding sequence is TGTGCCAGCACCTTTCACTACACAGGGCAAGAGACCCAGTACTTC.

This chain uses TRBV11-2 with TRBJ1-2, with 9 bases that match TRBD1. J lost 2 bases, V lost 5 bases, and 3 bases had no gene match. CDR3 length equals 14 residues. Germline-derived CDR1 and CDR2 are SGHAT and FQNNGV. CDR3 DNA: TGTGCCAGCAGCAAGGACAGGGGCAACTATGGCTACACCTTC. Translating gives CASSKDRGNYGYTF. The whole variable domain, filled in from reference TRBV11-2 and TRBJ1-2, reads EAGVAQSPRYKIIEKRQSVAFWCNPISGHATLYWYQQILGQGPKLLIQFQNNGVVDDSQLPKDRFSAERLKGVDSTLKIQPAKLEDSAVYLCASSKDRGNYGYTFGSGTRLTVV.